This T cell receptor beta chain was captured in a study of Ad26.COV2.S vaccination and SARS-CoV-2 variants. Trimming took off 7 bases at V and 3 bases at J, with 7 bases between the two ends. The CDR3 spans 12 residues. This table comes from immunoSEQ multiplex PCR, and its TCRdb copy is limited to in-frame clones, with some not included. The repertoire holds 350,000 to 450,000 clones, with about 90% as singletons. The sample's treatment: some 20 received Ad26.COV2.S at low or high dose, single or two shots; roughly five received placebo; per-sample allocation not given. Repertoires come from day 63 after the first vaccine or placebo injection.

The sequence was obtained from a person aged 18-65 years who received the Ad26.COV2.S COVID-19 vaccine or a placebo. The sample in question was peripheral blood, obtained in a trial of Ad26.COV2.S vaccine versus placebo. The chain employs TRBV12-3 or TRBV12-4 and TRBJ1-5; no firm D call. The DNA of the CDR3 is TGTGCCAGCAACGAAAACAATCAGCCCCAGCATTTT. It specifies CASNENNQPQHF.